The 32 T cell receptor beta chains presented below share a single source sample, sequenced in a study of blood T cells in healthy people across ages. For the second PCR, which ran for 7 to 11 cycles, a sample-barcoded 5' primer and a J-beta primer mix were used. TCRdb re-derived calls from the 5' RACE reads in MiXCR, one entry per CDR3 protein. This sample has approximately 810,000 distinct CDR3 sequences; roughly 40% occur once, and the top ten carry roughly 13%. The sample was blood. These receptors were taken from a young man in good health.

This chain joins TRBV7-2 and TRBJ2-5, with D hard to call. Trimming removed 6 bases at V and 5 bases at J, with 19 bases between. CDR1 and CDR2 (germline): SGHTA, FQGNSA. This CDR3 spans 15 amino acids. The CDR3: CASREMAEIWETQYF. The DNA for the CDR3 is TGTGCCAGCAGAGAAATGGCGGAGATTTGGGAGACCCAGTACTTC.

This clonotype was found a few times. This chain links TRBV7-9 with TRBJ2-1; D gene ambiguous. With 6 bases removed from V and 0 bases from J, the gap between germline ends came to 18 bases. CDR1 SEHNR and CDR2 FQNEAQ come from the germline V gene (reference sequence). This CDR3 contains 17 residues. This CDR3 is CASRPKGDWSSYNEQFF. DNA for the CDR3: TGTGCCAGCAGACCGAAGGGTGACTGGAGCTCCTACAATGAGCAGTTCTTC.

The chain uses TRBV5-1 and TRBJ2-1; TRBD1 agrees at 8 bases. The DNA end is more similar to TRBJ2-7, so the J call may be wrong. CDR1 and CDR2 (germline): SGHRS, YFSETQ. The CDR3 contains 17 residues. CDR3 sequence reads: CASSFGTGGQSYNEQYF. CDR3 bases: TGCGCCAGCAGCTTCGGCACAGGGGGTCAGTCCTACAATGAGCAGTACTTC.

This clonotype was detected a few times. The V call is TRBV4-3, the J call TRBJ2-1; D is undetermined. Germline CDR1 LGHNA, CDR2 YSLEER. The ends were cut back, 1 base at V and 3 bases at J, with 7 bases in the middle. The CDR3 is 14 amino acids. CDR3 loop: CASSQGEDYNEQFF. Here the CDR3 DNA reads TGCGCCAGCAGCCAAGGGGAAGACTACAATGAGCAGTTCTTC.

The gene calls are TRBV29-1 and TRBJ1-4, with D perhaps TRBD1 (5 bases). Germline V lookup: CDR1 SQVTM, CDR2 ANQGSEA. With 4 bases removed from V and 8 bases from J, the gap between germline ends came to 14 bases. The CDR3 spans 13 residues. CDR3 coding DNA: TGCAGCGTTGTAACAGGCCCGGGGGAAAAACTGTTTTTT. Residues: CSVVTGPGEKLFF.

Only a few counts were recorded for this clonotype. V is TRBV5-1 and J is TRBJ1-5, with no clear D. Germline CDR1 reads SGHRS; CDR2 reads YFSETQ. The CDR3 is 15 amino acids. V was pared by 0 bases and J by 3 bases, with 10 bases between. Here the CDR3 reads CASSLGQTDNQPQHF. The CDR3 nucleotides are TGCGCCAGCAGCTTGGGTCAAACGGACAATCAGCCCCAGCATTTT.

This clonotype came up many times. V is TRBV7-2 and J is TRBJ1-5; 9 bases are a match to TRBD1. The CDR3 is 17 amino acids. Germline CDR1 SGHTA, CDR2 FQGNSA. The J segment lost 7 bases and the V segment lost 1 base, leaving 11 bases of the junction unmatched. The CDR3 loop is CASSLGGQGRVSQPQHF. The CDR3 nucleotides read TGTGCCAGCAGCTTAGGAGGACAGGGGCGGGTTAGCCAGCCCCAGCATTTT.

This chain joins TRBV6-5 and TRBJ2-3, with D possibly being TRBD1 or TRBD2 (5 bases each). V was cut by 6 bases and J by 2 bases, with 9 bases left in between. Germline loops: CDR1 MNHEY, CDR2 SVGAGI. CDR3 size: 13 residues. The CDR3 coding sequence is TGTGCCAGCAGGCCCGGGGCCACAGATACGCAGTATTTT. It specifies CASRPGATDTQYF.

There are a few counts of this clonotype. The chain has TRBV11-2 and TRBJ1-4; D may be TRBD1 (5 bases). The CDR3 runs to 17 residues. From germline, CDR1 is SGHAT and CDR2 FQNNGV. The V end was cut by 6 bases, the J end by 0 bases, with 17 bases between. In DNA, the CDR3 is TGTGCCAGCAGAAAAGGGGACGGGTCGACAACTAATGAAAAACTGTTTTTT. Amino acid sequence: CASRKGDGSTTNEKLFF. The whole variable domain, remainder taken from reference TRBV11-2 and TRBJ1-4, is EAGVAQSPRYKIIEKRQSVAFWCNPISGHATLYWYQQILGQGPKLLIQFQNNGVVDDSQLPKDRFSAERLKGVDSTLKIQPAKLEDSAVYLCASRKGDGSTTNEKLFFGSGTQLSVL.

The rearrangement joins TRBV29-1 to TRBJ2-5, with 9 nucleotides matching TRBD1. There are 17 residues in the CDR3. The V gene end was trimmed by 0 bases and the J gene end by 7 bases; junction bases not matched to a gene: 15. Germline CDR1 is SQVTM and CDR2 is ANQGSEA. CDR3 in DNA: TGCAGCGTTGAAGATTGGGACAGGGAAATCCCTGGGGGGACCCAGTACTTC. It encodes CSVEDWDREIPGGTQYF.

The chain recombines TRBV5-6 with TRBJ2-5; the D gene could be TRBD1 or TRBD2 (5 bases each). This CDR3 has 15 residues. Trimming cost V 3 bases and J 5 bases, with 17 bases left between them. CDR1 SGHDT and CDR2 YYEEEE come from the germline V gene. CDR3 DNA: TGTGCCAGCAGCTGGGGGACGGGACGGAGCGAGACCCAGTACTTC. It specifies CASSWGTGRSETQYF.

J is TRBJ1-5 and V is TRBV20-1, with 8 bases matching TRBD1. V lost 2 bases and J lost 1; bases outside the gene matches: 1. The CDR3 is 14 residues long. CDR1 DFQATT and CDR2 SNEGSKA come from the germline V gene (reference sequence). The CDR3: CSARRQGSNQPQHF. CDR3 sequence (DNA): TGCAGTGCTAGAAGACAGGGGAGCAATCAGCCCCAGCATTTT.

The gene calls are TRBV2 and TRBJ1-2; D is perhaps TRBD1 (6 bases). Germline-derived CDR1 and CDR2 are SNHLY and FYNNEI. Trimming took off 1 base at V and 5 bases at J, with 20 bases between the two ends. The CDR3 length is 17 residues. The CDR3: CASSEVAGAPARYGYTF. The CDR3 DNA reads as TGTGCCAGCAGTGAAGTGGCAGGGGCCCCGGCCCGTTATGGCTACACCTTC.

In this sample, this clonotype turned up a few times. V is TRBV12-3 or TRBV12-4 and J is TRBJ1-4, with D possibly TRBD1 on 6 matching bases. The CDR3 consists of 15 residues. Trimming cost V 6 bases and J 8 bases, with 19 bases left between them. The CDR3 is CASSQDSPRGEKLFF. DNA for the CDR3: TGTGCCAGCAGCCAGGACAGTCCCCGGGGGGAAAAACTGTTTTTT.

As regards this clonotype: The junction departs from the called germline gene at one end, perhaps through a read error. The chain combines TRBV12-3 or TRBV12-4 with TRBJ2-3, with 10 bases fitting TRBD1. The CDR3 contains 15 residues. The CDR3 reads CASPGQGLSTDTQYF. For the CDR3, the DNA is TGTGCCAGCCCGGGACAGGGGTTGAGCACAGATACGCAATATTTT.

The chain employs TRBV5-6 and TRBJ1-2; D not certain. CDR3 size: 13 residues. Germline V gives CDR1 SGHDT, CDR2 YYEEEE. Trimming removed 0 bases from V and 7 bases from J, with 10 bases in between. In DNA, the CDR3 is TGTGCCAGCAGCTTGGCGGCAGCTGGTGGCTACACCTTC. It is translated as CASSLAAAGGYTF.

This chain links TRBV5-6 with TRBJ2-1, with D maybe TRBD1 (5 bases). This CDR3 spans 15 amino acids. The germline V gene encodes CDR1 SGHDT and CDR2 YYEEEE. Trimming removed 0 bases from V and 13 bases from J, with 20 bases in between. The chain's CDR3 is CASSLVAGYRETQFF. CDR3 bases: TGTGCCAGCAGCTTGGTTGCAGGGTATCGAGAGACCCAGTTCTTC. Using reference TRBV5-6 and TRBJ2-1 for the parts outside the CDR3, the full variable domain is DAGVTQSPTHLIKTRGQQVTLRCSPKSGHDTVSWYQQALGQGPQFIFQYYEEEERQRGNFPDRFSGHQFPNYSSELNVNALLLGDSALYLCASSLVAGYRETQFFGPGTRLTVL.

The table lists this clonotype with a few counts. The CDR3 DNA follows: TGTGCCAGCAACCGACTAGCGGGGGGCAATGAGCAGTTCTTC. Translated: CASNRLAGGNEQFF. The rearrangement links TRBV7-2 to TRBJ2-1; the match to TRBD2 covers 13 bases. Germline V CDR1 and CDR2: SGHTA, FQGNSA. This CDR3 has 14 residues. Losses at the gene ends were 7 bases for V and 6 bases for J; bases not matched to a gene: 3.

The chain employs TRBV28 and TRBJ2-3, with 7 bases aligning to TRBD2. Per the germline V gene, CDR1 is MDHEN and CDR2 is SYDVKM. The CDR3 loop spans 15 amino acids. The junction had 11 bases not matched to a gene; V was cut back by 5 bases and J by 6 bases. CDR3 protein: CASSTRDYHRDTQYF. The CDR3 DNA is TGTGCCAGCAGTACTCGGGACTACCATCGGGATACGCAGTATTTT.

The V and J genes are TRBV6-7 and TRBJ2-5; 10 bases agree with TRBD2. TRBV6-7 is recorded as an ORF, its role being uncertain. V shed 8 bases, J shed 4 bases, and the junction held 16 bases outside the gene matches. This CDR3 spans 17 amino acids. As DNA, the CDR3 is TGTGCCAGCCCTTTTCTTTGGCTAGCGGGAGTTCGAGAGACCCAGTACTTC. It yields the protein CASPFLWLAGVRETQYF.

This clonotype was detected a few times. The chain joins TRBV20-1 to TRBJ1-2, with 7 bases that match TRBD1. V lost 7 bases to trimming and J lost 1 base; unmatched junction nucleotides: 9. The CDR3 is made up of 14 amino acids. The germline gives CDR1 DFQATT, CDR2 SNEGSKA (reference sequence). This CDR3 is CSGPRTGNNYGYTF. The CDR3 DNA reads TGCAGTGGGCCCCGGACAGGCAATAACTATGGCTACACCTTC.

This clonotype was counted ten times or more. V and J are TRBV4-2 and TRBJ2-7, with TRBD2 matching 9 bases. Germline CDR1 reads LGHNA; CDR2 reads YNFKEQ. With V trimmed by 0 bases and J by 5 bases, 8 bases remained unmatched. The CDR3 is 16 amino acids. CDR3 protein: CASSQDLDSGGDEQYF. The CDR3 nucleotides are TGTGCCAGCAGCCAAGATCTGGATAGCGGGGGTGACGAGCAGTACTTC.

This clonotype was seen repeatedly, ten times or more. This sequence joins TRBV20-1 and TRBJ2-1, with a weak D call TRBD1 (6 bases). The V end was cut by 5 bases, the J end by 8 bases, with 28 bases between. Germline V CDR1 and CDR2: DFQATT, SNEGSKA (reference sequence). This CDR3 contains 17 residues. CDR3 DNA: TGCAGTGCTGGCCATGCCACGGGACACGGAGTTTGGGATGAGCAGTTCTTC. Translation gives CSAGHATGHGVWDEQFF.

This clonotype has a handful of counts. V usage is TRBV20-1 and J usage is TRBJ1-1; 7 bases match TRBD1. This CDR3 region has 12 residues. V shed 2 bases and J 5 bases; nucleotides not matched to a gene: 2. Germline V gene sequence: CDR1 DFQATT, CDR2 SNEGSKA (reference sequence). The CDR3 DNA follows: TGCAGTGCTAGAAACAGGGGAACTGAAGCTTTCTTT. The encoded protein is CSARNRGTEAFF.

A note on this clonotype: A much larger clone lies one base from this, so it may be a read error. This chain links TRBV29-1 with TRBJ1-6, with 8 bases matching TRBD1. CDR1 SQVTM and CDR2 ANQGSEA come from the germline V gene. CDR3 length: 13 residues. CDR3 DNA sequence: TGCAGCGTTGAGACAGGGGATAATTCACCCCCCCACTTT. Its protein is CSVETGDNSPPHF.

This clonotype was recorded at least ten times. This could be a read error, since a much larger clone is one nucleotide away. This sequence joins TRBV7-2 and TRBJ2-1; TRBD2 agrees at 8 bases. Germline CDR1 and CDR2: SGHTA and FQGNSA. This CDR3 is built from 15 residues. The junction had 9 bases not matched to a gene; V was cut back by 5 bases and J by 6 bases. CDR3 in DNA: TGTGCCAGCAGCGCCGGACGAGCGGGGGTCAATGAGCAGTTCTTC. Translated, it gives CASSAGRAGVNEQFF.

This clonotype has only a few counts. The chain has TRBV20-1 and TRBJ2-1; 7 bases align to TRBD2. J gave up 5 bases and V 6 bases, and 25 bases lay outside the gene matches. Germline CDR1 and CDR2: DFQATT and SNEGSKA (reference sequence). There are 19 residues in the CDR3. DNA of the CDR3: TGCAGTGCCCACCCCTCGGCCGCTCTAGCGGCCAACCCAAACAATGAGCAGTTCTTC. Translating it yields CSAHPSAALAANPNNEQFF.

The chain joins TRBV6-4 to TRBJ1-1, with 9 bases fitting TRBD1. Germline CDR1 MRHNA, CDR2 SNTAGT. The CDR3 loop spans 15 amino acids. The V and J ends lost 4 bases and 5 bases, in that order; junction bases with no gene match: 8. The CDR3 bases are TGTGCCAGCAGTGCCGAGGACAGGGGAAGTACTGAAGCTTTCTTT. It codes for CASSAEDRGSTEAFF.

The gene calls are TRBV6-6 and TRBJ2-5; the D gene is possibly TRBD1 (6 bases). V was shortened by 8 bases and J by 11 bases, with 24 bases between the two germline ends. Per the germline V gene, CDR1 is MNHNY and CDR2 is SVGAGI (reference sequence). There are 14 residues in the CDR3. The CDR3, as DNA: TGTGCCAGCCACCGGGACACTTCCTACAATGAGCAGTACTTC. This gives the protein CASHRDTSYNEQYF.

CDR3 in amino acids: CASRGVTTEAFF. The CDR3 bases are TGTGCCAGCAGGGGCGTGACGACTGAAGCTTTCTTT. The J gene is TRBJ1-1, the V gene TRBV28, with D unclear. Germline CDR1 is MDHEN and CDR2 is SYDVKM. The ends were cut back, 6 bases at V and 5 bases at J, with 10 bases in the middle. This CDR3 is 12 amino acids long.

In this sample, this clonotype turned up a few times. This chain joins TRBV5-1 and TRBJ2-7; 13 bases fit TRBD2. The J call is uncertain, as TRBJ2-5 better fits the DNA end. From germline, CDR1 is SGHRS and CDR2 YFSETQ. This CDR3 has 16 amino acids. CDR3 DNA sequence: TGCGCCAGCAGCGGCAGACTAGCGGGGGGTCGAGAGACCCAGTACTTC. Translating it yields CASSGRLAGGRETQYF.

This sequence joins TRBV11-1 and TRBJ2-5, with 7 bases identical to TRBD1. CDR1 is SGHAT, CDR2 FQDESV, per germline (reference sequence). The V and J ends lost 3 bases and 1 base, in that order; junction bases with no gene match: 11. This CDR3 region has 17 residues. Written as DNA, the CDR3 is TGTGCCAGCAGCTTTTACTCCGGGACAGAACTCCAAGAGACCCAGTACTTC. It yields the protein CASSFYSGTELQETQYF.